Listed below are T cell receptor beta chains from one sample, sequenced in a study of cytomegalovirus exposure and HLA in healthy donors. Some clones are missing from TCRdb's copy, which holds only in-frame ones; the method was immunoSEQ multiplex PCR. The table records some 170,000 clones, 80% to 90% of them present only once. Sequencing input: PBMCs. The receptor source for this set is a young woman in good health and CMV-seronegative. Each CDR3 is given without its conserved first and last residue.

v_gene	j_gene	CDR3aa
TRBV7-9	TRBJ2-3	ASSRRQGSTDTQY
TRBV5-1	TRBJ2-1	ASSPTKIAGGHNEQF
TRBV9	TRBJ1-2	ASSLEENPNYGYT
TRBV6-5	TRBJ1-2	ASSYSSNYGYT
TRBV6-6	TRBJ2-7	ASISTSGGMGQQY
TRBV27	TRBJ1-1	ASGGGGRNTEAF
TRBV2	TRBJ2-1	ASSYSGGYEQF
TRBV6-1	TRBJ1-5	ASLGGYLGNQPQH
TRBV29-1	TRBJ2-5	SVERRETQY
TRBV6-5	TRBJ2-7	ASSYGLAGAYEQY
TRBV30	TRBJ1-6	AWSVLDSYNSPLH
TRBV11-2	TRBJ2-7	ASSLPRATGLHEQY
TRBV5-6	TRBJ1-6	ASSSGTGVLSPLH
TRBV19	TRBJ2-1	ASSMGNRAISSYNEQF
TRBV4-1	TRBJ2-2	ASSQSGVLGELF
TRBV27	TRBJ2-3	ASRVLGGTDTQY
TRBV5-1	TRBJ2-6	ASSSLTGGESSGANVLT
TRBV5-1	TRBJ2-1	ASSLGTSGWNEQF
TRBV6-4	TRBJ2-1	ASSEKWASGGNEQF
TRBV11-2	TRBJ2-5	ASSLGAQETQY
TRBV6-5	TRBJ1-5	ASSYSRTLVQPQH
TRBV5-6	TRBJ1-4	ASSYAHGTGIEKLF
TRBV14	TRBJ2-7	ASSQDQAGGRYEQY
TRBV27	TRBJ1-2	ASSPDRVHYGYT
TRBV5-4	TRBJ2-2	ASSQGTSGNTGELF
TRBV7-9	TRBJ1-1	ASSPRTGGRKPMNTEAF
TRBV7-8	TRBJ1-2	ASSLESGLVYGYT
TRBV10-3	TRBJ2-3	AIGQGARSDTQY
TRBV7-9	TRBJ1-1	ASSPRGGPPTEAF
TRBV4-1	TRBJ1-5	ASSQGAWPSNQPQH
TRBV5-1	TRBJ1-3	ASCSGVDSGNTIY
TRBV27	TRBJ1-2	ASSLDRGNYGYT
TRBV18	TRBJ2-5	ASSPWDSETQY
TRBV2	TRBJ1-1	ASSEVIRAEAF
TRBV5-1	TRBJ2-3	ASSLLLIGQITDTQY
TRBV5-6	TRBJ2-3	ASSLPSQGALDTQY
TRBV11-3	TRBJ2-1	ASSLGASNEQF
TRBV5-1	TRBJ2-1	ASSLEGQGTYNEQF
TRBV7-9	TRBJ2-7	ASSPSAAGGSYEQY
TRBV5-4	TRBJ2-2	ASSPIGQGAITGELF
TRBV27	TRBJ1-5	ASSLRGSRQPQH
TRBV29-1	TRBJ1-2	SATETNYGYT
TRBV13	TRBJ1-1	ASSLSDRGTEAF